The rows below give T cell receptor beta chains drawn from one sample of a study of blood T cell repertoires in COVID-19. Here immunoSEQ multiplex PCR was the method, and the copy in TCRdb shows in-frame clones only, minus some. This sample carries over 200,000 clones, about 90% of them seen once, and the ten largest clones take over 2%. Sequencing was done on a sample of peripheral blood. These receptors came from a woman in her fifties or sixties with acute or convalescent COVID-19. The CDR3 runs from the conserved cysteine through the conserved F or W. A D gene is named only where the DNA matches it firmly. Not every row has a clone size; where given, it reads once, few, many or a size class.

v_call	j_call	d_call	clone_size	cdr3_nt	cdr3_aa
TRBV7-2	TRBJ2-3	TRBD2	once	TGTGCCAGCAGGTTAGCGGGAGGGCCCGCAGATACGCAGTATTTT	CASRLAGGPADTQYF
TRBV6-6	TRBJ1-6	TRBD1	-	TGTGCCAGCAGTGACAGGGCGCAAAATTCACCCCTCCACTTT	CASSDRAQNSPLHF
TRBV27	TRBJ2-7	-	-	TGTGCCAGCAGATCCACGACTGGAACCTACGAGCAGTACTTC	CASRSTTGTYEQYF
TRBV27	TRBJ2-3	-	-	TGTGCCAGCAGTCACCCCCTAGTCGGGAGCACAGATACGCAGTATTTT	CASSHPLVGSTDTQYF
TRBV19	TRBJ2-1	TRBD1	-	TGTGCCAGTAGTATAGGAGGGACAGATAGCTCCTACAATGAGCAGTTCTTC	CASSIGGTDSSYNEQFF
TRBV18	TRBJ2-1	TRBD2	once	TGTGCCAGCTCACCAATCCGCCCAGCGGGAGGAGGGAATGAGCAGTTCTTC	CASSPIRPAGGGNEQFF
TRBV6-5	TRBJ1-6	TRBD1	-	TGTGCCAGCAGTCACAAAGGACAGGGTGGGTCACCCCTCCACTTT	CASSHKGQGGSPLHF
TRBV14	TRBJ2-5	-	-	TGTGCCAGCAGCCCCATGGGGCCCCGGGCTAGCGAACAAGAGACCCAGTACTTC	CASSPMGPRASEQETQYF
TRBV7-9	TRBJ1-4	-	-	TGTGCCAGCAGCTCAGGGTACGTGGATGAAAAACTGTTTTTT	CASSSGYVDEKLFF
TRBV7-3	TRBJ1-1	-	-	TGTGCCAGCAGCTTAGGAGGGGACTCCAACGTAGCTTTCTTT	CASSLGGDSNVAFF
TRBV10-3	TRBJ2-5	TRBD1	-	TGTGCCATCAGAGGGACAGGACAAGAGACCCAGTACTTC	CAIRGTGQETQYF
TRBV5-1	TRBJ2-2	-	-	TGCGCCAGCAGCTTGGCCCGGAACACCGGGGAGCTGTTTTTT	CASSLARNTGELFF
TRBV5-8	TRBJ2-7	TRBD2	-	TGTGCCAGCAGCAAAGACGGGGCTAGCGGGACTACCTACGAGCAGTACTTC	CASSKDGASGTTYEQYF
TRBV19	TRBJ1-5	-	-	TGTGCCAGTACATCAGGGGTTTATACTAATCAGCCCCAGCATTTT	CASTSGVYTNQPQHF
TRBV7-2	TRBJ2-7	TRBD1	-	TGTGCCAGCAGCTTAGAGGGGGCCGCCTACGAGCAGTACTTC	CASSLEGAAYEQYF
TRBV11-1	TRBJ2-1	-	-	TGTGCCAGCAGCCTTTTTACGGGAGATGGCGATGAGCAGTTCTTC	CASSLFTGDGDEQFF
TRBV29-1	TRBJ2-1	TRBD2	-	TGCAGCGTAGCCCGGGAGACTAGCGTGTCTGAGCAGTTCTTC	CSVARETSVSEQFF
TRBV27	TRBJ2-2	TRBD2	-	TGTGCCAGCAGCCTAGCGGGAGACACCGGGGAGCTGTTTTTT	CASSLAGDTGELFF
TRBV19	TRBJ2-5	-	-	TGTGCCAGTAGTAAGGGCCCGGGGGAGACCCAGTACTTC	CASSKGPGETQYF
TRBV7-8	TRBJ1-6	TRBD1	few	TGTGCCAGCAGCCCCCGGACAGGGAACTCACCCCTCCACTTT	CASSPRTGNSPLHF
TRBV7-2	TRBJ1-1	-	-	TGTGCCAGCAGCCCCCTACTAAGGGCTTTCTTT	CASSPLLRAFF
TRBV7-9	TRBJ1-6	TRBD1	once	TGTGCCAGCAGCCTGGGACAGGATAATTCACCCCTCCACTTT	CASSLGQDNSPLHF
TRBV7-9	TRBJ1-5	-	-	TGTGCCAGCAGCTCTACAGGTAGCAATCAGCCCCAGCATTTT	CASSSTGSNQPQHF
TRBV10-3	TRBJ1-1	-	-	TGTGCCATCAGTGAGTCACAGGCAGCGAACACTGAAGCTTTCTTT	CAISESQAANTEAFF
TRBV20-1	TRBJ1-4	-	-	TGCAGTGCTAGAGTCCGTGAAAAACTGTTTTTT	CSARVREKLFF
TRBV28	TRBJ1-5	-	once	TGTGCCAGCAGTTTGGAGACAGACCTAGATCAGCCCCAGCATTTT	CASSLETDLDQPQHF
TRBV5-4	TRBJ2-5	-	-	TGTGCCAGCAGCTTGGAGTGGGAGAGCCAAGAGACCCAGTACTTC	CASSLEWESQETQYF
TRBV7-8	TRBJ2-1	-	-	TGTGCCAGCAGCCCTCGCCGGGATAGCACCTACAATGAGCAGTTCTTC	CASSPRRDSTYNEQFF
TRBV5-1	TRBJ2-3	-	-	TGCGCCAGCAGCTTGGGTCGTCTCGGGAGCACAGATACGCAGTATTTT	CASSLGRLGSTDTQYF
TRBV7-9	TRBJ2-7	-	few	TGTGCCAGCAGCCCGAACAGACCCGAGCAGTACTTC	CASSPNRPEQYF
TRBV5-1	TRBJ2-7	-	once	TGCGCCAGCACCCCTAGGACAGGGCCTGCGGGAGTCTACGAGCAGTACTTC	CASTPRTGPAGVYEQYF
TRBV27	TRBJ1-5	-	few	TGTGCCAGCAGTTTATCCAGTAGCAATCAGCCCCAGCATTTT	CASSLSSSNQPQHF
TRBV19	TRBJ1-6	-	few	TGTGCCAGTAGTTCAAATTCACCCCTCCACTTT	CASSSNSPLHF
TRBV18	TRBJ2-7	TRBD1	once	TGTGCCAGCTCCCACCTAGACAGGGCCACCTCCTACGAGCAGTACTTC	CASSHLDRATSYEQYF
TRBV9	TRBJ2-3	TRBD2	-	TGTGCCAGCAGCGCAAGGGGACTAGCGGGAGTATATACGCAGTATTTT	CASSARGLAGVYTQYF
TRBV2	TRBJ1-6	-	-	TGTGCCAGCAGTGATGAGGCACCGGGAGCCGGGTCACCCCTCCACTTT	CASSDEAPGAGSPLHF
TRBV9	TRBJ1-2	-	-	TGTGCCAGCGCGCGGGACAACTATGGCTACACCTTC	CASARDNYGYTF
TRBV29-1	TRBJ2-7	-	-	TGCAGCGTTGATAGCGGAACTTTGGAGCAGTACTTC	CSVDSGTLEQYF
TRBV6-2/TRBV6-3	TRBJ1-6	-	once	TGTGCCAGCAGTTACTCGGGCCCTGAAAATTCACCCCTCCACTTT	CASSYSGPENSPLHF
TRBV7-9	TRBJ2-2	-	-	TGTGCCAGCAGCTTCACAGAGAACACCGGGGAGCTGTTTTTT	CASSFTENTGELFF
TRBV6-5	TRBJ2-2	TRBD2	-	TGTGCCAGCAGTTACGGGCTGGTAGCGGGCGGGGAGCTGTTTTTT	CASSYGLVAGGELFF
TRBV2	TRBJ2-7	TRBD1	-	TGTGCCAGCAGTGAGCAGGGGGAGAACTACGAGCAGTACTTC	CASSEQGENYEQYF
TRBV2	TRBJ2-1	-	-	TGTGCCAGCAGGATCATAGCGATCTCCTACAATGAGCAGTTCTTC	CASRIIAISYNEQFF
TRBV11-3	TRBJ2-2	TRBD2	-	TGTGCCAGCAGCCCTACCGGCGATAGCGGGGCGAACACCGGGGAGCTGTTTTTT	CASSPTGDSGANTGELFF
TRBV9	TRBJ2-2	TRBD2	-	TGTGCCAGCGGGCGGGAGGGCCGAGGGGAGCTGTTTTTT	CASGREGRGELFF
TRBV2	TRBJ1-1	-	-	TGTGCCAGCAGTGAGGAGGGGTTCATGAACACTGAAGCTTTCTTT	CASSEEGFMNTEAFF
TRBV10-3	TRBJ2-7	TRBD2	-	TGTGCCATCAGTGACCGGGGGGACGAGCAGTACTTC	CAISDRGDEQYF
TRBV5-1	TRBJ2-1	TRBD2	-	TGCGCCAGCAGCTTGACGCGGGGGAAAAGGGGAAATGAGCAGTTCTTC	CASSLTRGKRGNEQFF
TRBV27	TRBJ1-1	-	-	TGTGCCAGCAGTATCTACGACAGGAACACTGAAGCTTTCTTT	CASSIYDRNTEAFF
TRBV5-8	TRBJ2-7	TRBD1	-	TGTGCCAGCAGCTTGGCCTACAGGGGAACCTACGAGCAGTACTTC	CASSLAYRGTYEQYF
TRBV27	TRBJ1-2	TRBD1	-	TGTGCCAGCAGTCCGACAGGGGCGGGAATAAACTATGGCTACACCTTC	CASSPTGAGINYGYTF
TRBV7-3	TRBJ2-3	TRBD2	-	TGTGCCAGCAGGCCGACCCCTAGCGGATATAGCACAGATACGCAGTATTTT	CASRPTPSGYSTDTQYF
TRBV11-3	TRBJ2-1	-	-	TGTGCCAGCAGCTTATCAGGTGGTGAGCAGTTCTTC	CASSLSGGEQFF
TRBV19	TRBJ2-7	TRBD2	-	TGTGCCAGTAGACGGACTAGCGGGAGGTTCTACGAGCAGTACTTC	CASRRTSGRFYEQYF
TRBV3-1/TRBV3-2	TRBJ2-1	TRBD2	-	TGTGCCAGCAGCTCCGGACTAGCGGGAGGGCCACACGAGCAGTTCTTC	CASSSGLAGGPHEQFF